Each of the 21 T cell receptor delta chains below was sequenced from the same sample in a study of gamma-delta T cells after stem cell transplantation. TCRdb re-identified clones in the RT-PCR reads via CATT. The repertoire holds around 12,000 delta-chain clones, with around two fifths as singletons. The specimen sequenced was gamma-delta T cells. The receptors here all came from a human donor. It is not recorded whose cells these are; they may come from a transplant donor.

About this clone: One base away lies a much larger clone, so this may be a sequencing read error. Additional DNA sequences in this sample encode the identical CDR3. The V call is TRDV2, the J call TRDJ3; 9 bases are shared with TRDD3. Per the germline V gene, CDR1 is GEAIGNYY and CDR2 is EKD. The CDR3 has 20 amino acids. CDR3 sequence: CACDNLDWGTAPCDTRQMFF. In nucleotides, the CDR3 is TGTGCCTGTGACAACCTCGACTGGGGGACTGCACCCTGTGACACCCGACAGATGTTTTTC.

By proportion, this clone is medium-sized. The CDR3 nucleotides are TGTGCCTGTGACACGGGACAATCCTACGACTACTCCTACTGGGGGGCTAAAGGATCGGCACAACTCTTCTTT. Its protein product is CACDTGQSYDYSYWGAKGSAQLFF. The chain is built from TRDV2 and TRDJ2; 8 nucleotides align to TRDD3. The CDR3 totals 24 residues. CDR1 is GEAIGNYY, CDR2 EKD, per germline. V shed 1 base and J 8 bases; nucleotides not matched to a gene: 35.

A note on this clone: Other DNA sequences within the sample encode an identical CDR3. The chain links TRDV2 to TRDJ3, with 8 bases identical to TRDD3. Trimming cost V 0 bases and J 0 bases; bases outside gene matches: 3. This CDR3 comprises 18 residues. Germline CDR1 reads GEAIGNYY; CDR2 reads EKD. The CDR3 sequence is CACDTGGDSSWDTRQMFF. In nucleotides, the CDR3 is TGTGCCTGTGACACCGGGGGGGATAGCTCCTGGGACACCCGACAGATGTTTTTC.

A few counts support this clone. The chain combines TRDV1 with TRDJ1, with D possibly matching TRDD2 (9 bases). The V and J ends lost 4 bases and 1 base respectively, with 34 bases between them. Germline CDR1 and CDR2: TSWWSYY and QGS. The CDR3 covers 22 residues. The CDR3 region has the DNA TGTGCTCTTGGGGCCAGCGGCCTTCCTACCCGTACTGGGGGCCCCCCCACCGATAAACTCATCTTT. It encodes CALGASGLPTRTGGPPTDKLIF.

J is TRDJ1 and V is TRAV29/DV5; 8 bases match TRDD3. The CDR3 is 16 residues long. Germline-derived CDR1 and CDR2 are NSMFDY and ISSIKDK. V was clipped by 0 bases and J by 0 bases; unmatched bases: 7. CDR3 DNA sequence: TGTGCAGCAAGCGAGGTGGGGGATTCTTACACCGATAAACTCATCTTT. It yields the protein CAASEVGDSYTDKLIF.

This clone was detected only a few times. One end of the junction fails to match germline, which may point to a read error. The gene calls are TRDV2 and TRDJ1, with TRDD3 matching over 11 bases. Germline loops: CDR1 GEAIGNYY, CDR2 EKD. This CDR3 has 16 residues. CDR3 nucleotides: TGTGCCTGTGGCTCGGTACTGGGGGATAGCACCGATAAGCTCATCTTT. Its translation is CACGSVLGDSTDKLIF.

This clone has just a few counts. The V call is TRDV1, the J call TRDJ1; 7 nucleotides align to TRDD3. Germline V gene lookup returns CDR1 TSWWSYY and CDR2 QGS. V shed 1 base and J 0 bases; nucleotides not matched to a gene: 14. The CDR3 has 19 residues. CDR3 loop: CALGEPSRRGWGYTDKLIF. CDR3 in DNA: TGTGCTCTTGGGGAACCCTCCCGTCGAGGCTGGGGGTACACCGATAAACTCATCTTT.

The CDR3 here is CACDTREEYRGKFSWDTRQMFF. The CDR3 DNA reads TGTGCCTGTGACACTAGGGAAGAGTACAGGGGGAAGTTCTCCTGGGACACCCGACAGATGTTTTTC. The chain has TRDV2 and TRDJ3, with TRDD3 as a possible D gene (6 bases). Per the germline V gene, CDR1 is GEAIGNYY and CDR2 is EKD. The length of the CDR3 is 22 residues. V dropped 1 base and J dropped 0 bases, with 24 bases sitting between them.

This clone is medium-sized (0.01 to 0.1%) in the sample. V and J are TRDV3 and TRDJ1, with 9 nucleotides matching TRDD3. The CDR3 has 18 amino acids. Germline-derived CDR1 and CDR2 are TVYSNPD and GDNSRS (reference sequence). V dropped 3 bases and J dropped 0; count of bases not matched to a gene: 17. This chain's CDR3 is CAFGSLLGDVGYTDKLIF. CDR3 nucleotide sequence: TGTGCCTTCGGGTCTTTACTGGGGGACGTGGGCTACACCGATAAACTCATCTTT.

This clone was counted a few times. CDR3 sequence reads: CACDTVGGGSWDTRQMFF. Written as DNA, the CDR3 is TGTGCCTGTGACACCGTTGGGGGAGGCTCCTGGGACACCCGACAGATGTTTTTC. The rearrangement uses TRDV2 and TRDJ3; 7 bases line up with TRDD3. The CDR3 has 18 residues. With 0 bases clipped from V and 0 bases from J, the junction kept 4 bases outside the gene matches. Germline lookup yields CDR1 GEAIGNYY and CDR2 EKD.

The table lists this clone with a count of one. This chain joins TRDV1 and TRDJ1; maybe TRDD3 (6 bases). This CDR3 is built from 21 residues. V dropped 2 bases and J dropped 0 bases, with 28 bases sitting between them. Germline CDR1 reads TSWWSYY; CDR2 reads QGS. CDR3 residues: CALGEFLKIFGYYPYTDKLIF. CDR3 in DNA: TGTGCTCTTGGGGAATTCCTGAAGATTTTTGGATACTACCCATACACCGATAAACTCATCTTT.

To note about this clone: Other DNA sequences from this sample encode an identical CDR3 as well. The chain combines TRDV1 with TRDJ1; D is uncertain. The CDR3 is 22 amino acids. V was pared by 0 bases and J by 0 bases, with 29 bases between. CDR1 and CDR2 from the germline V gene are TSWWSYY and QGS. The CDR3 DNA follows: TGTGCTCTTGGGGAACTTATCCCAAGTTGCCCCCCCCAAAGGGAGTACACCGATAAACTCATCTTT. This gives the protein CALGELIPSCPPQREYTDKLIF.

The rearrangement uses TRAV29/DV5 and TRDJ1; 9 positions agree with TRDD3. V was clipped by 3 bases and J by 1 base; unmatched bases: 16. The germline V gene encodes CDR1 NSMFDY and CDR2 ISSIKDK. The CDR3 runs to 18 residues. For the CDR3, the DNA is TGTGCAGCAATCAGTACTACCCTGGGGGATCGGTGCACCGATAAACTCATCTTT. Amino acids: CAAISTTLGDRCTDKLIF.

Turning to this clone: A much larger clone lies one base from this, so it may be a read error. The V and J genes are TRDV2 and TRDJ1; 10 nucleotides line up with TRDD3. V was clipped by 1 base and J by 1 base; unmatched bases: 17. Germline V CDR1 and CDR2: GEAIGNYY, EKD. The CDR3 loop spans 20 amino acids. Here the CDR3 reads CACDTGLLLTGGLLTDKLIF. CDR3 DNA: TGTGCCTGTGACACTGGCCTTCTCCTTACTGGGGGATTGCTCACCGATAAACTCATCTTT.

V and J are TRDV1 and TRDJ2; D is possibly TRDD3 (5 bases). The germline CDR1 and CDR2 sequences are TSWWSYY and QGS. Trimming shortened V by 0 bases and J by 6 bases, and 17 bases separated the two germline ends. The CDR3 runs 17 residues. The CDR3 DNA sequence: TGTGCTCTTGGGGAACTAGAGGATAGGTATCGGGCAGCACAACTCTTCTTT. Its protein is CALGELEDRYRAAQLFF.

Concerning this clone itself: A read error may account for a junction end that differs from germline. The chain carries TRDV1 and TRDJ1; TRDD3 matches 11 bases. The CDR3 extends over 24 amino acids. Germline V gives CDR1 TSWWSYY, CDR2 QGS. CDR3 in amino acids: CAFGDRRPSYMGLWGIRFADKLIF. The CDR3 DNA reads TGTGCTTTTGGGGATAGAAGGCCTTCCTACATGGGCCTGTGGGGGATACGTTTCGCCGATAAACTCATCTTT.

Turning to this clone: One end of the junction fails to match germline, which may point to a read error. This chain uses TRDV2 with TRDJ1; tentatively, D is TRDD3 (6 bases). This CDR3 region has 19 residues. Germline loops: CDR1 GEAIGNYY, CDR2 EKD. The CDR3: CACDSNLYWVILDTDNLIF. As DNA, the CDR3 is TGTGCCTGTGACTCTAACCTGTACTGGGTGATACTGGATACCGATAACCTCATCTTT.

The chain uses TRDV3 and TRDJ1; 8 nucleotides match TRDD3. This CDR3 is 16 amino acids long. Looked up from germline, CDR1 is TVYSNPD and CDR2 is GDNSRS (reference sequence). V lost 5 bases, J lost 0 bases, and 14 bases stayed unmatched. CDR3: CAAPAAGGPYTDKLIF. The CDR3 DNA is TGTGCCGCACCCGCAGCTGGGGGACCGTACACCGATAAACTCATCTTT.

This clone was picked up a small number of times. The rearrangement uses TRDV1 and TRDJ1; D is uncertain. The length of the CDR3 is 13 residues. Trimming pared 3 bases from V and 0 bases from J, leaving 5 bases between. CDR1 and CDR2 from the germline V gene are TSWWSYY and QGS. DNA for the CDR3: TGTGCTCTTGGGGACCTATACACCGATAAACTCATCTTT. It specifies CALGDLYTDKLIF.

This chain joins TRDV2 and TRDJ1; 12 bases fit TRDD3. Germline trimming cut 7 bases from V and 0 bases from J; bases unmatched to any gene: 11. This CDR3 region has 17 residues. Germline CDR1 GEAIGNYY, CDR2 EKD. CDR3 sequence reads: CAWGVTGGYPYTDKLIF. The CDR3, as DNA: TGTGCCTGGGGAGTTACTGGGGGATACCCGTACACCGATAAACTCATCTTT.

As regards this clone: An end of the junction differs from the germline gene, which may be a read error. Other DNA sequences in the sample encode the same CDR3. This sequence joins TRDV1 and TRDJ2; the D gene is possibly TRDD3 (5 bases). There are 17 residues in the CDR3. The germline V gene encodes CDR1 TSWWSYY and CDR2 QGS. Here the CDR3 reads CALGELIRCTGAAQLFF. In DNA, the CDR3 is TGTGCTCTTGGGGAACTTATACGTTGTACTGGAGCAGCGCAACTCTTCTTT.